The clone carrying this TCR beta chain was seen only a few times. Losses at the gene ends were 8 bases for V and 2 bases for J; bases not matched to a gene: 6. CDR3 size: 14 residues. The germline CDR1 and CDR2 sequences are KGHSH and LQKENI. The sample belongs to a study of human T cells and chemical hapten exposure. Across the study: Weekly diphenylcyclopropenone doses were given to patients' scalps across the roughly 22-week study. Patch tests of 0.01% DPC on the upper back were read at 6 days. Patients, predominantly female, presented with alopecia areata, totalis or universalis.

MiXCR, run by TCRdb on the RACE reads, gives a single entry per CDR3 protein. The top ten hold roughly 4.5% of the sample, which has 65,000 to 90,000 distinct CDR3 sequences, around 15% seen once. Time point meaning: pre-sensitization, week 0. Treatment: therapeutic diphenylcyclopropenone sensitization with weekly scalp DPC. At patch-test visits, sampling came before the patch test. The source of this sequence is a woman in her fifties or sixties with alopecia areata. Some clones in this sample may be carry-over from other donors' samples. This chain joins TRBV18 and TRBJ1-1; 9 bases line up with TRBD1. Sequenced material: whole blood, taken in connection with sensitization to the hapten diphenylcyclopropenone (DPC). CDR3 in DNA: TGTGCCAGCACAACGGGACAGGGAAACACTGAAGCTTTCTTT. Protein: CASTTGQGNTEAFF.